This T cell receptor beta chain was found in a study of control samples from healthy donors and cancer patients. Produced via immunoSEQ multiplex PCR; TCRdb's table is partial and in-frame only. The sample includes about 69,000 clones, 84% of them seen just once. Looked up from germline, CDR1 is LGHDT and CDR2 is YNNKEL (reference sequence). The germline V and J ends were trimmed by 7 bases and 1 base, with 13 bases remaining between them. This CDR3 has 14 amino acids. Specimen: PBMCs. This sequence joins TRBV3-1 (or the pseudogene TRBV3-2) and TRBJ1-1; D possibly corresponds to TRBD1 (5 bases). The clonotype originates from a woman aged 45 to 65 with lung cancer. This CDR3 reads CASTAGSRNTEAFF. CDR3 in DNA: TGTGCCAGCACTGCAGGGAGTAGGAACACTGAAGCTTTCTTT.